Sequencing of this T cell receptor (beta chain) was carried out in a study of blood T cell repertoires in COVID-19. Study summary: Italy, Spain and the United States were the sources of the convalescent and acute COVID-19 samples. T cells, B-cell-depleted T cells, or PBMCs provided the cDNA or gDNA that served as material.

Per the germline V gene, CDR1 is SEHNR and CDR2 is FQNEAQ (reference sequence). The CDR3 length is 15 residues. V shed 1 base, J shed 7 bases, and the junction held 6 bases outside the gene matches. Per the study methods: The authors estimated nucleated cell counts from reference gene primer amplification. TCRdb's table, derived via immunoSEQ multiplex PCR, lists solely in-frame clones and lacks some. D and trimming were read from the DNA, whereas the V and J calls and clone size are those reported in that table. The data hold tens of thousands of clones, with about 89% observed a single time. The sample was peripheral blood. This clonotype originated in a woman in her sixties or seventies with active COVID-19. The chain couples TRBV7-9 to TRBJ1-4; 7 bases line up with TRBD1. The CDR3 loop reads CASSLEGTAFEKLFF. CDR3 bases: TGTGCCAGCAGCTTAGAAGGGACAGCCTTTGAAAAACTGTTTTTT.